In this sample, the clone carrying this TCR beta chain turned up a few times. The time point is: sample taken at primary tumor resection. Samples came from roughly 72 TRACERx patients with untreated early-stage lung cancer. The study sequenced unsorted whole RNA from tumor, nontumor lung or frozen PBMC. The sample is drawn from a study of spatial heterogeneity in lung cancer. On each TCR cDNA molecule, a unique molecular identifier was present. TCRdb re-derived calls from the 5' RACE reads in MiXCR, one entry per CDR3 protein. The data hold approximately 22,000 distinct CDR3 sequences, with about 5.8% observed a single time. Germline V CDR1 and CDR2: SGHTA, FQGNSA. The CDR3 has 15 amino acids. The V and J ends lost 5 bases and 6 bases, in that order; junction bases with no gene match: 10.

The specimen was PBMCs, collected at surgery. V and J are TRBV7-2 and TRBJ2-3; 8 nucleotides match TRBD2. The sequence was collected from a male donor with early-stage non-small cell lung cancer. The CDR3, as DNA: TGTGCCAGCAGCCCTGGGACTAGAAGTTGGGATACGCAGTATTTT. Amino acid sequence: CASSPGTRSWDTQYF.